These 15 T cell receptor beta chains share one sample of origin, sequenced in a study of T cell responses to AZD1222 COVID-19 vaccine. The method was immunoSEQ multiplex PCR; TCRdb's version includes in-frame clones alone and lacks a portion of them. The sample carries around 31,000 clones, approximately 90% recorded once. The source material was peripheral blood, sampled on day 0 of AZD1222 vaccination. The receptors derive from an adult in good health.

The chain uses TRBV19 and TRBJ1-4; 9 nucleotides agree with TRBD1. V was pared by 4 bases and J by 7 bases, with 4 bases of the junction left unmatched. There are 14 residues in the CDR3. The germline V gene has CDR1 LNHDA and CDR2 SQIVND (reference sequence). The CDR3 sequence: CASSRGQGGEKLFF. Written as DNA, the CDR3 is TGTGCCAGTAGTAGGGGACAGGGTGGTGAAAAACTGTTTTTT.

The CDR3 bases are TGTGCCAGCAGCTTAGTGGAGACAGAGACCCAGTACTTC. It is translated as CASSLVETETQYF. J is TRBJ2-5 and V is TRBV7-8; D uncertain. CDR3 length: 13 residues. Germline CDR1 and CDR2: SGHVS and FQNEAQ. V was trimmed by 1 base and J by 4 bases, leaving 7 bases between them. Based on the CDR3 plus reference TRBV7-8 and TRBJ2-5, the full variable domain is GAGVSQSPRYKVAKRGQDVALRCDPISGHVSLFWYQQALGQGPEFLTYFQNEAQLDKSGLPSDRFFAERPEGSVSTLKIQRTQQEDSAVYLCASSLVETETQYFGPGTRLLVL.

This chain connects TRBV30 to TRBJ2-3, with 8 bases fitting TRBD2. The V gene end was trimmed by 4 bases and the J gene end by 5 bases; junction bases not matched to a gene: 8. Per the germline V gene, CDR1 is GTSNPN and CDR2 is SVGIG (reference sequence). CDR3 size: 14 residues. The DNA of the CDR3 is TGTGCCTGGAACGACGGGGGGGCCGGAGATACGCAGTATTTT. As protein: CAWNDGGAGDTQYF.

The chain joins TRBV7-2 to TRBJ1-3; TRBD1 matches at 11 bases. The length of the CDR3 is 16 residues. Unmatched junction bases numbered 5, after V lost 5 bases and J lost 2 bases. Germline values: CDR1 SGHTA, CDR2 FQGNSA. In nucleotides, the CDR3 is TGTGCCAGCAGCCCCAGGGGACAGGGGGCTGGAAACACCATATATTTT. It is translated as CASSPRGQGAGNTIYF.

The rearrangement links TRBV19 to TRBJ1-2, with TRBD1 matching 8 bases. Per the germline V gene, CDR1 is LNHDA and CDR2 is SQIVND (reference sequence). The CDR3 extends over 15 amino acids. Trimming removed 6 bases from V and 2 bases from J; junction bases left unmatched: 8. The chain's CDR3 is CASRTQGALNYGYTF. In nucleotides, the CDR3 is TGTGCCAGTAGGACCCAGGGGGCGCTGAACTATGGCTACACCTTC.

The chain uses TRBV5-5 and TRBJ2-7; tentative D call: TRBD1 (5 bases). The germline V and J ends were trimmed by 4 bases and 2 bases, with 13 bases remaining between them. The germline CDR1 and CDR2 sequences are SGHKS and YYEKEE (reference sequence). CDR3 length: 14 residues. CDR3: CASSPALGAYEQYF. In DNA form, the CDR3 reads TGTGCCAGCAGCCCTGCGTTAGGGGCCTACGAGCAGTACTTC. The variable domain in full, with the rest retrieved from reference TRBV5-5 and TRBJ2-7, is DAGVTQSPTHLIKTRGQQVTLRCSPISGHKSVSWYQQVLGQGPQFIFQYYEKEERGRGNFPDRFSARQFPNYSSELNVNALLLGDSALYLCASSPALGAYEQYFGPGTRLTVT.

In DNA, the CDR3 is TGTGCCAGCAGCCCACGGACAGGGGAAGACCAGCCCCAGCATTTT. Translated, it gives CASSPRTGEDQPQHF. The J gene is TRBJ1-5, the V gene TRBV7-2, with 9 bases lining up with TRBD1. V was clipped by 5 bases and J by 7 bases; unmatched bases: 9. Germline V gene lookup returns CDR1 SGHTA and CDR2 FQGNSA. The CDR3 extends over 15 amino acids.

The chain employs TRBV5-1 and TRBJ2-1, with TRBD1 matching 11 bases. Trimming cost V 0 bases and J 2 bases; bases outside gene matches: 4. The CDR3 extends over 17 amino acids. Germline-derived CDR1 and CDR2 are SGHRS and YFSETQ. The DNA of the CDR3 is TGCGCCAGCAGCTTGGGGACAGGGGGCGCGGCCTACAATGAGCAGTTCTTC. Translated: CASSLGTGGAAYNEQFF.

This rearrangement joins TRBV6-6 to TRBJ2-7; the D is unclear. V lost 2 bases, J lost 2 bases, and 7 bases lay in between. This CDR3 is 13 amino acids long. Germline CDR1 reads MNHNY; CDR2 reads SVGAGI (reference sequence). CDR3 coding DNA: TGTGCCAGCAGTTACCCGCCAGCCTACGAGCAGTACTTC. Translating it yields CASSYPPAYEQYF.

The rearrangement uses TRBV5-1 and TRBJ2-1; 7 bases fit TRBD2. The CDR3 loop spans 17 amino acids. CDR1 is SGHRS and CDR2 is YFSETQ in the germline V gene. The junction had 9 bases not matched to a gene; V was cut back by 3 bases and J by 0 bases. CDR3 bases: TGCGCCAGCAGCTCGGCTCCAGCGGGGAGCTCCTACAATGAGCAGTTCTTC. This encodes CASSSAPAGSSYNEQFF.

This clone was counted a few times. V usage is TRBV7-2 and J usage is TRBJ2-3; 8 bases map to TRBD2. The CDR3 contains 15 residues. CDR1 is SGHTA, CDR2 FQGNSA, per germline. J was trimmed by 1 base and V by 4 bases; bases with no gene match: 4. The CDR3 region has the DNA TGTGCCAGCAGCTCACGGGGGGGGCGCACAGATACGCAGTATTTT. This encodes CASSSRGGRTDTQYF.

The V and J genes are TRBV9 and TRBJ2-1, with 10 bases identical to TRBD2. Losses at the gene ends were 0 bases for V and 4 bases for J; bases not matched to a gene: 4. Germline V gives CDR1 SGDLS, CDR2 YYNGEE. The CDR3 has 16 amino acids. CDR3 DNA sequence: TGTGCCAGCAGCGTAGATCCTAGCGGGGGTTACAATGAGCAGTTCTTC. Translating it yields CASSVDPSGGYNEQFF.

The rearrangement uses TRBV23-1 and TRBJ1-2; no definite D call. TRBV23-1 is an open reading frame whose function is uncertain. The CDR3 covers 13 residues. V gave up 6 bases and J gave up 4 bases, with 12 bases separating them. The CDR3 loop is CASRPGPFYGYTF. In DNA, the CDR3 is TGCGCCAGCAGACCCGGCCCGTTCTATGGCTACACCTTC.

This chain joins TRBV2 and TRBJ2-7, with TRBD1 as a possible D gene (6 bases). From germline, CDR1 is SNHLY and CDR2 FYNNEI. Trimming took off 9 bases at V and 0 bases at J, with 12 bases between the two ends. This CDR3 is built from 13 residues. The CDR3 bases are TGTGCCAGTACCTGGGACAACTCCTACGAGCAGTACTTC. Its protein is CASTWDNSYEQYF.

The CDR3 DNA reads TGTGCCAGCAGCCAAGCGGGGGGATCCTACAATGAGCAGTTCTTC. It encodes CASSQAGGSYNEQFF. The chain recombines TRBV3-1 (or the pseudogene TRBV3-2) with TRBJ2-1, with 7 bases lining up with TRBD2. The germline V gene has CDR1 LGHDT and CDR2 YNNKEL (reference sequence). V trimming: 1 base; J trimming: 1 base; junction bases outside the gene matches: 1. The CDR3 consists of 15 residues.